Below, 8 T cell receptor beta chains from the same sample are listed, as sequenced in a study of cytomegalovirus exposure and HLA in healthy donors. The primer mix had 60 Vbeta and 13 Jbeta primers. Libraries were prepared by immunoSEQ multiplex PCR; TCRdb keeps only in-frame clonotypes and omits some of them. The sample has over 150,000 clones, roughly 74% seen once; the top ten hold over 2.5%. Sequencing input: PBMCs. All receptors derive from a man in his late teens or twenties in good health and CMV-seronegative.

The rearrangement links TRBV13 to TRBJ2-3; 14 nucleotides align to TRBD2. The CDR3 has 17 amino acids. J gave up 1 base and V 5 bases, and 5 bases lay outside the gene matches. CDR1 and CDR2 from the germline V gene are PRHDT and FYEKMQ (reference sequence). The CDR3 DNA reads as TGTGCCAGCAGCCCGACGGGACTAGCGGGGGGCACAGATACGCAGTATTTT. Amino acid sequence: CASSPTGLAGGTDTQYF.

Here the CDR3 DNA reads TGTGCCAGCAGCAAGGGGGTTGAGATGAACACTGAAGCTTTCTTT. Amino acids: CASSKGVEMNTEAFF. The chain has TRBV6-5 and TRBJ1-1; possible D gene TRBD1, 6 bases. Germline CDR1 and CDR2: MNHEY and SVGAGI. The CDR3 is 15 amino acids. The V gene lost 6 bases and the J gene lost 0 bases, with 14 bases spanning the gap.

This chain links TRBV23-1 with TRBJ1-3; D is unresolved. TRBV23-1 is labeled an ORF, and its function is uncertain. V lost 3 bases to trimming and J lost 6 bases, with 21 bases between them. CDR3 length: 17 amino acids. In DNA, the CDR3 is TGCGCCAGCAGTCATACCCCTTCATGCAGGCCGTCAAACACCATATATTTT. Protein sequence: CASSHTPSCRPSNTIYF.

The chain uses TRBV5-4 and TRBJ1-6, with D perhaps matching TRBD1 (6 bases). With 0 bases removed from V and 10 bases from J, the gap between germline ends came to 8 bases. The germline V gene encodes CDR1 SGHNT and CDR2 YYREEE (reference sequence). This CDR3 has 13 amino acids. CDR3 coding DNA: TGTGCCAGCAGCTTGGACAGGGAGTCACCCCTCCACTTT. Encoded protein: CASSLDRESPLHF.

The V gene is TRBV6-6, the J gene TRBJ2-1; weak D call: TRBD2 (6 bases). The germline V gene has CDR1 MNHNY and CDR2 SVGAGI (reference sequence). CDR3 length equals 16 residues. The V end lost 2 bases, the J end lost 10 bases, and 21 bases lay between the germline ends. DNA of the CDR3: TGTGCCAGCAGTTACCTTGACCCCGCGTGGGGGGAGGAGCAGTTCTTC. Translation gives CASSYLDPAWGEEQFF.

J is TRBJ1-2 and V is TRBV6-1, with 10 bases that match TRBD1. The CDR3 spans 14 residues. Germline-derived CDR1 and CDR2 are MNHNS and SASEGT. The V gene end was trimmed by 3 bases and the J gene end by 4 bases; junction bases not matched to a gene: 2. CDR3 amino acids: CASSEGQGFYGYTF. The CDR3 DNA sequence: TGTGCCAGCAGTGAGGGACAGGGGTTCTATGGCTACACCTTC.

The rearrangement uses TRBV27 and TRBJ2-6, with D perhaps TRBD2 (5 bases). The germline V gene has CDR1 MNHEY and CDR2 SMNVEV (reference sequence). The CDR3 length is 18 residues. Trimming shortened V by 5 bases and J by 0 bases, and 17 bases separated the two germline ends. The CDR3 DNA follows: TGTGCCAGCAGTCAATATTGGGAGTTGGGCTCTGGGGCCAACGTCCTGACTTTC. Encoded protein: CASSQYWELGSGANVLTF.

The V gene is TRBV7-8, the J gene TRBJ1-1; TRBD1 is a possible D gene (5 bases). CDR3 length: 14 amino acids. V lost 2 bases and J lost 1, with 8 bases in between. In germline, CDR1 is SGHVS, CDR2 FQNEAQ. The CDR3 DNA sequence: TGTGCCAGCAGCTTATCTGGGGCGAACACTGAAGCTTTCTTT. This translates into CASSLSGANTEAFF.